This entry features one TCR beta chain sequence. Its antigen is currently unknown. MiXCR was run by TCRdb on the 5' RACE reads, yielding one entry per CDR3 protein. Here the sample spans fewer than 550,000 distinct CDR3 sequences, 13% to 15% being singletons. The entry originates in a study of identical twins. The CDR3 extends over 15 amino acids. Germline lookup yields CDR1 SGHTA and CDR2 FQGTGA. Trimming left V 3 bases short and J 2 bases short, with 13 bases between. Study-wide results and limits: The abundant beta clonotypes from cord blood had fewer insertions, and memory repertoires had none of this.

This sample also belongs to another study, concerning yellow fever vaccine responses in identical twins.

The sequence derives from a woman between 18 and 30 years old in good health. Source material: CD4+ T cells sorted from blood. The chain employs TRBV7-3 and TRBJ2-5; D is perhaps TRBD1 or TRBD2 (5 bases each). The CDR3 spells CASSLGEDLQETQYF. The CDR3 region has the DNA TGTGCCAGCAGCTTGGGGGAAGACCTACAAGAGACCCAGTACTTC.